This T cell receptor beta chain was profiled in a study of cytomegalovirus exposure and HLA in healthy donors. 13 Jbeta primers and 60 Vbeta primers were used for the PCR. Produced via immunoSEQ multiplex PCR; TCRdb's table is partial and in-frame only. The sample gives some 56,000 clones, about 80% of which show up once; 2.9% is in the top ten. Between the trimmed V and J ends, which lost 1 base and 8 bases, there was a span of 15 bases. The CDR3 extends over 15 amino acids. Germline lookup yields CDR1 MNHNS and CDR2 SASEGT. The sample was PBMCs. This chain uses TRBV6-1 with TRBJ1-5; the D gene is possibly TRBD1 (5 bases). This TCR was recovered from a man aged 50 or older in good health and CMV-seronegative. The DNA for the CDR3 is TGTGCCAGCAGTGAAGAGAGACAGTCGTGGGAGCCCCAGCATTTT. Translating it yields CASSEERQSWEPQHF.